This TCR beta chain derives from a study of cytomegalovirus exposure and HLA in healthy donors. Study outcomes and limitations: According to a subsequent analysis, TCR clusters identified in the first cohort showed a tendency to co-occur across the approximately 120 validation repertoires. Specificity of a few CMV-associated chains for CMV antigens was verified in vitro.

As to this clone: Its antigen is as yet unknown.

The CDR3 contains 15 residues. V lost 5 bases and J lost 2; bases outside the gene matches: 3. Germline CDR1 reads SGHVS; CDR2 reads FNYEAQ. This table comes from immunoSEQ multiplex PCR, and its TCRdb copy is limited to in-frame clones, with some not included. The table lists about 130,000 clones, 80% to 90% of them singletons. Sequenced sample: PBMCs. The source of this sequence is a young woman in good health and CMV-seronegative. The J gene is TRBJ2-1, the V gene TRBV7-6; 10 bases fit TRBD1. CDR3 sequence reads: CASSRDRGTYNEQFF. Written as DNA, the CDR3 is TGTGCCAGCAGCCGGGACAGGGGAACCTACAATGAGCAGTTCTTC.